The 23 T cell receptor beta chains in this list originate from one sample, sequenced in a study of blood T cell repertoires in COVID-19. TCRdb's table, derived via immunoSEQ multiplex PCR, lists solely in-frame clones and lacks some. Of a few hundred thousand clones in the sample, around nine tenths were seen once. Sequencing input: peripheral blood. The origin of the receptors is a human donor in a cohort sampled during active COVID-19.

This clone was observed once. The gene calls are TRBV3-1 (or the pseudogene TRBV3-2) and TRBJ1-6; no clear D gene. CDR1 is LGHDT and CDR2 is YNNKEL in the germline V gene (reference sequence). The CDR3 totals 16 residues. V lost 0 bases to trimming and J lost 4 bases, with 10 bases between them. The CDR3 bases are TGTGCCAGCAGCCAAGATATGCCAACATATAATTCACCCCTCCACTTT. Amino acids: CASSQDMPTYNSPLHF.

The genes are TRBV5-5 and TRBJ1-6; no firm D call. CDR1 and CDR2 from the germline V gene are SGHKS and YYEKEE (reference sequence). V was shortened by 0 bases and J by 0 bases, with 7 bases between the two germline ends. The CDR3 runs to 16 residues. CDR3 residues: CASSLGASSYNSPLHF. The CDR3 coding sequence is TGTGCCAGCAGCTTGGGGGCGAGCTCCTATAATTCACCCCTCCACTTT.

The V and J genes are TRBV9 and TRBJ2-1; 11 nucleotides match TRBD1. The CDR3 runs 14 residues. The V gene end was trimmed by 0 bases and the J gene end by 8 bases; junction bases not matched to a gene: 1. In germline, CDR1 is SGDLS, CDR2 YYNGEE. CDR3 coding DNA: TGTGCCAGCAGCGTAGGGACAGGGGGCTATGAGCAGTTCTTC. It encodes CASSVGTGGYEQFF. Using reference TRBV9 and TRBJ2-1 for the parts outside the CDR3, the full variable domain is DSGVTQTPKHLITATGQRVTLRCSPRSGDLSVYWYQQSLDQGLQFLIQYYNGEERAKGNILERFSAQQFPDLHSELNLSSLELGDSALYFCASSVGTGGYEQFFGPGTRLTVL.

The chain combines TRBV5-1 with TRBJ2-2; tentative D call: TRBD2 (6 bases). Germline V CDR1 and CDR2: SGHRS, YFSETQ. The V end was cut by 3 bases, the J end by 6 bases, with 9 bases between. The CDR3 loop spans 13 amino acids. This chain's CDR3 is CASSSWEAGELFF. DNA for the CDR3: TGCGCCAGCAGCTCCTGGGAGGCCGGGGAGCTGTTTTTT. The variable domain in full, completed from reference TRBV5-1 and TRBJ2-2, reads KAGVTQTPRYLIKTRGQQVTLSCSPISGHRSVSWYQQTPGQGLQFLFEYFSETQRNKGNFPGRFSGRQFSNSRSEMNVSTLELGDSALYLCASSSWEAGELFFGEGSRLTVL.

CDR3 sequence reads: CASRDTVDQPQHF. In nucleotides, the CDR3 is TGTGCCAGCCGGGACACAGTTGATCAGCCCCAGCATTTT. This chain links TRBV19 with TRBJ1-5, with D possibly TRBD1 on 6 matching bases. The CDR3 has 13 residues. Germline CDR1 is LNHDA and CDR2 is SQIVND (reference sequence). V lost 9 bases and J lost 5, with 14 bases in between.

The J gene is TRBJ2-1, the V gene TRBV18, with D possibly matching TRBD2 (6 bases). V was trimmed by 3 bases and J by 7 bases, leaving 19 bases between them. CDR1 and CDR2 from the germline V gene are KGHSH and LQKENI. CDR3 length: 16 amino acids. CDR3 region: CASSPRELGLWNEQFF. The CDR3 nucleotides are TGTGCCAGCTCACCCCGGGAGCTGGGTTTGTGGAATGAGCAGTTCTTC.

This rearrangement joins TRBV4-2 to TRBJ2-3; 7 bases align to TRBD2. CDR3 length: 17 amino acids. In germline, CDR1 is LGHNA, CDR2 YNFKEQ. Trimming removed 0 bases from V and 4 bases from J; junction bases left unmatched: 10. CDR3 nucleotide sequence: TGTGCCAGCAGCCAAGATCGCGGGGGATCGGGATCAGATACGCAGTATTTT. Translation gives CASSQDRGGSGSDTQYF.

The chain joins TRBV7-2 to TRBJ1-5; no clear D gene. The CDR3 is 15 residues long. Germline CDR1 reads SGHTA; CDR2 reads FQGNSA. V was clipped by 2 bases and J by 6 bases, with 14 bases between them. CDR3 sequence: CASSLPSKGGQPQHF. CDR3 nucleotide sequence: TGTGCCAGCAGCTTACCTTCCAAAGGAGGTCAGCCCCAGCATTTT.

V gene TRBV10-3 combines with J gene TRBJ2-7; 7 bases map to TRBD2. Germline CDR1 ENHRY, CDR2 SYGVKD. The CDR3 runs 17 residues. V lost 4 bases, J lost 0 bases, and 12 bases stayed unmatched. The CDR3 DNA is TGTGCCATCAGTGGACCCCGTGGCGGGGGTTCCTCCTACGAGCAGTACTTC. Protein product: CAISGPRGGGSSYEQYF.

The chain has TRBV28 and TRBJ1-5; D perhaps matches TRBD1 (5 bases). Trimming took off 7 bases at V and 4 bases at J, with 14 bases between the two ends. Germline CDR1 reads MDHEN; CDR2 reads SYDVKM. This CDR3 has 14 amino acids. CDR3 sequence reads: CASKMGGRNQPQHF. The CDR3 DNA reads as TGTGCCAGCAAGATGGGGGGGAGGAATCAGCCCCAGCATTTT.

The CDR3 is CASSLRRQGVAGANVLTF. DNA for the CDR3: TGTGCCAGCAGCTTACGGAGACAGGGGGTTGCTGGGGCCAACGTCCTGACTTTC. V gene TRBV7-9 combines with J gene TRBJ2-6, with TRBD1 matching over 9 bases. The V and J ends lost 2 bases and 2 bases, in that order; junction bases with no gene match: 7. Germline CDR1 is SEHNR and CDR2 is FQNEAQ (reference sequence). There are 18 residues in the CDR3.

The CDR3 region has the DNA TGTGCCAGCAGCTTAGCAAGACTACTAGCGGGGCGCACAGATACGCAGTATTTT. Its protein is CASSLARLLAGRTDTQYF. The J gene is TRBJ2-3, the V gene TRBV11-2; 10 nucleotides line up with TRBD2. This CDR3 is 18 amino acids long. J was trimmed by 1 base and V by 1 base; bases with no gene match: 8. Per the germline V gene, CDR1 is SGHAT and CDR2 is FQNNGV.

This clone was seen once. J is TRBJ2-1 and V is TRBV20-1, with D possibly matching TRBD2 (6 bases). CDR1 is DFQATT, CDR2 SNEGSKA, per germline (reference sequence). The CDR3 runs to 16 residues. V lost 3 bases to trimming and J lost 8 bases, with 23 bases between them. The CDR3 is CSASLLLASTRHEQFF. The CDR3 bases are TGCAGTGCTAGTCTGCTACTAGCTTCCACCAGGCATGAGCAGTTCTTC.

The rearrangement joins TRBV10-2 to TRBJ2-1; the D is unclear. The CDR3 sequence is 14 residues long. Trimming took 3 bases from V and 2 from J, leaving 8 bases between them. Germline V gives CDR1 WSHSY, CDR2 SAAADI. The CDR3 DNA follows: TGCGCCAGCAGTGACGGTAGAACCTACAATGAGCAGTTCTTC. Residues: CASSDGRTYNEQFF.

CDR3 region: CASSPRTAQETQYF. CDR3 DNA: TGTGCCAGCAGCCCCCGGACAGCCCAAGAGACCCAGTACTTC. The V call is TRBV3-1 (or the pseudogene TRBV3-2), the J call TRBJ2-5, with TRBD1 as a possible D gene (6 bases). The germline V gene encodes CDR1 LGHDT and CDR2 YNNKEL (reference sequence). CDR3 length equals 14 residues. The germline V and J ends were trimmed by 4 bases and 1 base, with 10 bases remaining between them.

This CDR3 reads CASSSLAGLAPGELFF. DNA for the CDR3: TGTGCCAGCAGCTCCTTAGCGGGATTAGCACCAGGGGAGCTGTTTTTT. The gene calls are TRBV9 and TRBJ2-2, with TRBD2 matching over 8 bases. This CDR3 comprises 16 residues. After removal of 4 bases from V and 8 bases from J, the junction contained 13 bases not matched to a gene. CDR1 is SGDLS and CDR2 is YYNGEE in the germline V gene. Full variable domain (remainder filled in from reference TRBV9 and TRBJ2-2): DSGVTQTPKHLITATGQRVTLRCSPRSGDLSVYWYQQSLDQGLQFLIQYYNGEERAKGNILERFSAQQFPDLHSELNLSSLELGDSALYFCASSSLAGLAPGELFFGEGSRLTVL.

This chain links TRBV7-8 with TRBJ1-3; tentatively, D is TRBD1 (5 bases). The CDR3 runs 16 residues. Germline lookup yields CDR1 SGHVS and CDR2 FQNEAQ. Trimming left V 1 base short and J 0 bases short, with 10 bases between. The CDR3 reads CASSLGRVSSGNTIYF. In nucleotides, the CDR3 is TGTGCCAGCAGCTTAGGCAGGGTGAGCTCTGGAAACACCATATATTTT.

This clone appeared a single time. The chain employs TRBV4-1 and TRBJ2-1; TRBD1 matches 12 bases. Germline trimming cut 4 bases from V and 5 bases from J; bases unmatched to any gene: 9. This CDR3 has 17 residues. CDR1 and CDR2 (germline): MGHRA, YSYEKL. CDR3 protein: CASSPRAGDRGHNEQFF. The CDR3 DNA is TGCGCCAGCAGCCCCCGGGCGGGGGACAGGGGGCACAATGAGCAGTTCTTC.

V is TRBV27 and J is TRBJ1-2; D is unclear. Looked up from germline, CDR1 is MNHEY and CDR2 is SMNVEV (reference sequence). This CDR3 region has 13 residues. V was pared by 4 bases and J by 1 base, with 7 bases between. CDR3 coding DNA: TGTGCCAGCAGTTCACAGAATAACTATGGCTACACCTTC. Amino acid sequence: CASSSQNNYGYTF.

The gene calls are TRBV2 and TRBJ1-1, with a weak D call TRBD1 (5 bases). The CDR3 runs 14 residues. CDR1 is SNHLY and CDR2 is FYNNEI in the germline V gene. Trimming removed 6 bases from V and 6 bases from J, with 17 bases in between. The CDR3 is CASRPEAGYAEAFF. The CDR3 nucleotides read TGTGCCAGCAGGCCCGAGGCAGGGTACGCTGAAGCTTTCTTT.

V is TRBV7-3 and J is TRBJ2-7; 10 bases are a match to TRBD1. Germline trimming cut 5 bases from V and 4 bases from J; bases unmatched to any gene: 11. CDR1 SGHTA and CDR2 FQGTGA come from the germline V gene. The CDR3 length is 16 residues. The chain's CDR3 is CASSASGTGVRYEQYF. The CDR3 region has the DNA TGTGCCAGCAGCGCTTCCGGGACAGGGGTTAGATACGAGCAGTACTTC.

V is TRBV12-3 or TRBV12-4 and J is TRBJ1-1; D gene unclear. The length of the CDR3 is 12 residues. V was shortened by 3 bases and J by 8 bases, with 10 bases between the two germline ends. CDR3 residues: CASSLLDFEAFF. Written as DNA, the CDR3 is TGTGCCAGCAGTTTGCTGGACTTCGAAGCTTTCTTT.

The gene calls are TRBV5-4 and TRBJ2-5, with 10 bases that match TRBD2. V trimming: 0 bases; J trimming: 4 bases; junction bases outside the gene matches: 3. Germline CDR1 SGHNT, CDR2 YYREEE (reference sequence). This CDR3 is built from 15 residues. The CDR3: CASSLGAGGRETQYF. The CDR3 coding sequence is TGTGCCAGCAGCTTGGGAGCGGGGGGGCGAGAGACCCAGTACTTC.